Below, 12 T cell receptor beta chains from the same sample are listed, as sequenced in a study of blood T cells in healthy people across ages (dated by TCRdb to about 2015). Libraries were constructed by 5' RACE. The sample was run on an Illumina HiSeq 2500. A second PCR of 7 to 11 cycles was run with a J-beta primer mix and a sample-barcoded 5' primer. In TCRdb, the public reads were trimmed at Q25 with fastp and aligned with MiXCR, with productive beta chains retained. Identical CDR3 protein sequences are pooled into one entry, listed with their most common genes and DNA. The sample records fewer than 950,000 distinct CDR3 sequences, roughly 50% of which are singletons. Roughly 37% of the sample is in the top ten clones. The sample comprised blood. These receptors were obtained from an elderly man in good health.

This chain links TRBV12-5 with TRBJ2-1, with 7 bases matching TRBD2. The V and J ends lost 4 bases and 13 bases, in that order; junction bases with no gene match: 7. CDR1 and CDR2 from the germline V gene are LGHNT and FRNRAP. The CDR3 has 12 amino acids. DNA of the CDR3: TGTGCTAGTGGTTCCGGGGGAGGGGCCCAGTTCTTC. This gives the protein CASGSGGGAQFF. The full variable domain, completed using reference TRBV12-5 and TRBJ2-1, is DARVTQTPRHKVTEMGQEVTMRCQPILGHNTVFWYRQTMMQGLELLAYFRNRAPLDDSGMPKDRFSAEMPDATLATLKIQPSEPRDSAVYFCASGSGGGAQFFGPGTRLTVL.

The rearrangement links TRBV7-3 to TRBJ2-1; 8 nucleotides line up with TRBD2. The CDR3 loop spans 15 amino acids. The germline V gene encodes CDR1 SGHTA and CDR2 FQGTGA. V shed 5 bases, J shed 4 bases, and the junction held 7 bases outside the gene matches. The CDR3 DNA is TGTGCCAGCAGCACGGGGACTAGGGCGTACAATGAGCAGTTCTTC. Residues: CASSTGTRAYNEQFF.

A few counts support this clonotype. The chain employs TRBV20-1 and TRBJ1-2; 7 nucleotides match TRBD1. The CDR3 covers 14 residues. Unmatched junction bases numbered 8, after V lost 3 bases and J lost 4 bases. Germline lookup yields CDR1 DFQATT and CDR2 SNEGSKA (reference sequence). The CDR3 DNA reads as TGCAGTGCTAGGGGTGGACAGGAGATCTATGGCTACACCTTC. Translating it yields CSARGGQEIYGYTF.

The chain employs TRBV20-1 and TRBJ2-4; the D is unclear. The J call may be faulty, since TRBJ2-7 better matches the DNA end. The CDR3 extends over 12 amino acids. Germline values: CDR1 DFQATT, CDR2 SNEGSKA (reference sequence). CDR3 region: CSARDVAYEQYF. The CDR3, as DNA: TGCAGTGCTAGAGATGTGGCTTACGAGCAGTACTTC.

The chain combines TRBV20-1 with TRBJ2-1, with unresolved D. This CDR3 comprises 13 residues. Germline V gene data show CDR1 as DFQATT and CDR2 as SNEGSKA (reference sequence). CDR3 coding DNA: TGCAGCGCCTTTAAGGGCCTAAACAATGAGCAGTTCTTC. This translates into CSAFKGLNNEQFF.

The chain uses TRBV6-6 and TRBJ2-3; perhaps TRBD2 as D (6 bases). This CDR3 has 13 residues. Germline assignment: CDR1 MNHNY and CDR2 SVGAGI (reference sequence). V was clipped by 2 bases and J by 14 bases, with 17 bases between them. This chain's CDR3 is CASSYTGDGYAYF. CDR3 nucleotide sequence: TGTGCCAGCAGTTACACGGGGGACGGATACGCGTATTTT.

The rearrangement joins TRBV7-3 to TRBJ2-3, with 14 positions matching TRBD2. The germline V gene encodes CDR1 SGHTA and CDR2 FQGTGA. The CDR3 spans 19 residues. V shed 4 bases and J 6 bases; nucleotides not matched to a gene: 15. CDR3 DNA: TGTGCCAGCAGCTCAAGGTGGACGGGACTAGCGGGAGCAGGCGATACGCAGTATTTT. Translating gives CASSSRWTGLAGAGDTQYF.

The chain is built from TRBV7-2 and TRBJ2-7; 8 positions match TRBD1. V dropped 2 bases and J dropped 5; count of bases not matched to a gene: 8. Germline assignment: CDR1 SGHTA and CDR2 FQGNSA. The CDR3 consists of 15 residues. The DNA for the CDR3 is TGTGCCAGCAGCTTACAATGGACAGGGTTCCACGAGCAGTACTTC. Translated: CASSLQWTGFHEQYF.

The CDR3 nucleotides are TGTGCCAGCAGTGGGACAGCGGTTCAGCCCCAGCATTTT. This gives the protein CASSGTAVQPQHF. The chain employs TRBV6-2 or TRBV6-3 and TRBJ1-5; TRBD1 aligns across 7 bases. CDR3 length: 13 residues. J gave up 6 bases and V 5 bases, and 4 bases lay outside the gene matches. Germline lookup yields CDR1 MNHEY and CDR2 SVGEGT.

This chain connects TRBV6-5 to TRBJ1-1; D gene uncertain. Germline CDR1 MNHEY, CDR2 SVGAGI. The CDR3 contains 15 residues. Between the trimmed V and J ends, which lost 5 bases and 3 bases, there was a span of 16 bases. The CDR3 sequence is CASSAGPFDYTEAFF. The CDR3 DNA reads TGTGCCAGCAGTGCCGGACCGTTTGACTACACTGAAGCTTTCTTT.

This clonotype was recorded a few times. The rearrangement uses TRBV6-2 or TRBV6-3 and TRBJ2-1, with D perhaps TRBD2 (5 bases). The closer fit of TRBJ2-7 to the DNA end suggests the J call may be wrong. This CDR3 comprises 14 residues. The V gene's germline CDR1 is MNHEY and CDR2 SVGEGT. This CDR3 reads CASSYSLDYNEQYF. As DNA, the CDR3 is TGTGCCAGCAGTTACTCACTAGACTACAATGAGCAGTACTTC.

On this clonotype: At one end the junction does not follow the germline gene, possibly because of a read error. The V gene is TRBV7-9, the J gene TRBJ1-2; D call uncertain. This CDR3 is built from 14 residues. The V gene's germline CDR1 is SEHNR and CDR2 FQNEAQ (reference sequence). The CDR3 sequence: CASSLSWSADGYTF. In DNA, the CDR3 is TGTGCCAGTAGCTTATCGTGGTCAGCGGATGGCTACACCTTC.